These 19 T cell receptor beta chains were all obtained from the same sample, sequenced in a study of response to subunit inactivated influenza vaccine. TCRdb reprocessed the RT-PCR reads with MiXCR, giving one entry per CDR3 protein. The sample lists hundreds of thousands of distinct CDR3 sequences; over 9.5% were seen once. Material: PBMCs from blood, obtained on the day of vaccination. The receptors were gathered from a man aged 50 or older who received an inactivated influenza vaccine.

This clonotype appeared a few times. The genes are TRBV4-2 and TRBJ1-4; TRBD1 agrees at 8 bases. The CDR3 extends over 18 amino acids. The V and J ends lost 0 bases and 4 bases, in that order; junction bases with no gene match: 10. Germline CDR1 reads LGHNA; CDR2 reads YNFKEQ. The chain's CDR3 is CASSQDTGGTGYNEKLFF. CDR3 bases: TGTGCCAGCAGCCAAGATACGGGTGGGACAGGCTATAATGAAAAACTGTTTTTT.

The CDR3 coding sequence is TGTGCCAGCAGTTTAACAGCGGGAGGGCCAGATACGCAGTATTTT. Protein: CASSLTAGGPDTQYF. This chain joins TRBV12-3 or TRBV12-4 and TRBJ2-3, with 10 bases identical to TRBD2. There are 15 residues in the CDR3. With V trimmed by 2 bases and J by 4 bases, 3 bases remained unmatched.

As to this clonotype: A read error is possible here, since a much larger clone lies one base away. The chain has TRBV5-5 and TRBJ1-4; the D gene is possibly TRBD1 (6 bases). CDR3 length: 15 amino acids. V was trimmed by 3 bases and J by 3 bases, leaving 12 bases between them. CDR1 is SGHKS, CDR2 YYEKEE, per germline (reference sequence). CDR3 region: CASSWSQGSNEKLFF. CDR3 bases: TGTGCCAGCAGCTGGAGTCAGGGGTCTAATGAAAAACTGTTTTTT.

This sequence joins TRBV29-1 and TRBJ2-7, with 9 bases fitting TRBD2. Germline values: CDR1 SQVTM, CDR2 ANQGSEA. V dropped 5 bases and J dropped 6; count of bases not matched to a gene: 11. The CDR3 consists of 14 residues. CDR3 amino acids: CSVLAGAPLSEQYF. The CDR3 region has the DNA TGCAGCGTTTTAGCGGGAGCGCCTTTAAGCGAGCAGTACTTC.

This clonotype was seen more than once but under ten times. This sequence joins TRBV11-1 and TRBJ2-1; the match to TRBD1 covers 10 bases. V gave up 3 bases and J gave up 1 base; unmatched junction bases: 9. Germline V gene data show CDR1 as SGHAT and CDR2 as FQDESV (reference sequence). This CDR3 spans 18 amino acids. The CDR3 region is CASSLGGRQGASYNEQFF. CDR3 sequence (DNA): TGTGCCAGCAGCTTGGGCGGTCGACAGGGGGCATCCTACAATGAGCAGTTCTTC. Full variable domain (rest looked up from reference TRBV11-1 and TRBJ2-1): EAEVAQSPRYKITEKSQAVAFWCDPISGHATLYWYRQILGQGPELLVQFQDESVVDDSQLPKDRFSAERLKGVDSTLKIQPAELGDSAMYLCASSLGGRQGASYNEQFFGPGTRLTVL.

This clonotype has ten or more counts. The chain links TRBV24-1 to TRBJ2-2; 10 bases match TRBD2. The germline V gene has CDR1 KGHDR and CDR2 SFDVKD. V shed 6 bases and J 2 bases; nucleotides not matched to a gene: 8. This CDR3 is built from 17 residues. The CDR3 reads CATSSGLLAGNTGELFF. The CDR3 region has the DNA TGTGCCACCAGTTCCGGGCTACTAGCGGGAAACACCGGGGAGCTGTTTTTT.

V is TRBV6-1 and J is TRBJ1-5, with a weak D call TRBD1 (6 bases). The CDR3 spans 16 residues. Germline V gene sequence: CDR1 MNHNS, CDR2 SASEGT. V lost 3 bases to trimming and J lost 1 base, with 13 bases between them. The CDR3, as DNA: TGTGCCAGCAGTGACCAGGGGTTCGCAAGCAATCAGCCCCAGCATTTT. The encoded protein is CASSDQGFASNQPQHF.

The chain carries TRBV12-3 or TRBV12-4 and TRBJ2-7; 7 bases align to TRBD1. CDR3 length: 14 amino acids. The junction had 9 bases not matched to a gene; V was cut back by 6 bases and J by 4 bases. CDR3 loop: CASRRTGGAYEQYF. The CDR3 DNA sequence: TGTGCCAGCAGGAGGACAGGAGGCGCGTACGAGCAGTACTTC.

There are a few counts of this clonotype. This chain joins TRBV20-1 and TRBJ1-4; D not resolved. Looked up from germline, CDR1 is DFQATT and CDR2 is SNEGSKA (reference sequence). Between the trimmed V and J ends, which lost 0 bases and 3 bases, there was a span of 11 bases. The CDR3 is made up of 15 amino acids. The CDR3 reads CSARDLRRANEKLFF. DNA of the CDR3: TGCAGTGCTAGAGATCTGAGAAGGGCTAATGAAAAACTGTTTTTT.

This clonotype was observed at least ten times. V and J are TRBV5-1 and TRBJ2-1; no clear D. V was shortened by 0 bases and J by 7 bases, with 14 bases between the two germline ends. The germline gives CDR1 SGHRS, CDR2 YFSETQ. This CDR3 contains 15 residues. The CDR3 sequence: CASSLGIQVINEQFF. The CDR3 nucleotides read TGCGCCAGCAGCTTGGGGATCCAGGTGATTAATGAGCAGTTCTTC.

V is TRBV11-2 and J is TRBJ2-4; a weak D match, TRBD1 (5 bases). The CDR3 length is 18 residues. CDR1 is SGHAT and CDR2 is FQNNGV in the germline V gene. V was pared by 5 bases and J by 0 bases, with 20 bases between. This CDR3 is CASSVQPQEILAKNIQYF. Here the CDR3 DNA reads TGTGCCAGCAGCGTACAGCCACAGGAGATATTAGCCAAAAACATTCAGTACTTC.

Turning to this clonotype: Its ends do not fully match the called genes, so a read error is possible. The V gene is TRBV6-5, the J gene TRBJ2-7; no clear D. The germline gives CDR1 MNHEY, CDR2 SVGAGI. The CDR3 loop spans 13 amino acids. The chain's CDR3 is CASIYSTIGEQYF. CDR3 bases: TGTGCCAGCATTTACTCTACCATCGGCGAGCAGTACTTC.

The V and J genes are TRBV5-1 and TRBJ1-5; D ambiguous. V shed 0 bases and J shed 3 bases, with 7 bases lying between them. The CDR3 extends over 14 amino acids. CDR1 and CDR2 (germline): SGHRS, YFSETQ. The CDR3 sequence is CASSLGGFNQPQHF. CDR3 in DNA: TGCGCCAGCAGCTTGGGTGGCTTCAATCAGCCCCAGCATTTT.

The chain links TRBV7-2 to TRBJ1-5; no reliable D call. The CDR3 loop spans 17 amino acids. The germline gives CDR1 SGHTA, CDR2 FQGNSA. V dropped 6 bases and J dropped 0 bases, with 18 bases sitting between them. The CDR3 sequence: CASSSMGTAYSNQPQHF. In DNA form, the CDR3 reads TGTGCCAGCAGTTCGATGGGTACAGCCTATAGCAATCAGCCCCAGCATTTT.

This clonotype was counted a few times. V gene TRBV7-2 combines with J gene TRBJ2-7; D may be TRBD2 (6 bases). V lost 1 base and J lost 5, with 21 bases in between. The length of the CDR3 is 17 residues. CDR1 and CDR2 from the germline V gene are SGHTA and FQGNSA. In DNA, the CDR3 is TGTGCCAGCAGCTTAGGGGTGGGGGGAGCCGCCCCTGACGAGCAGTACTTC. Translating it yields CASSLGVGGAAPDEQYF.

This chain links TRBV6-2 or TRBV6-3 with TRBJ2-5, with D perhaps matching TRBD1 (6 bases). Germline values: CDR1 MNHEY, CDR2 SVGEGT. Trimming took 5 bases from V and 2 from J, leaving 15 bases between them. The CDR3 extends over 15 amino acids. The CDR3 region has the DNA TGTGCCAGCAGTCATGGGACATTTAAGCAAGAGACCCAGTACTTC. Amino acid sequence: CASSHGTFKQETQYF.

This clonotype was seen a few times. The chain uses TRBV5-1 and TRBJ2-7; 7 positions agree with TRBD1. The CDR3 totals 17 residues. Germline V lookup: CDR1 SGHRS, CDR2 YFSETQ. V was clipped by 0 bases and J by 4 bases; unmatched bases: 13. CDR3 nucleotide sequence: TGCGCCAGCAGCTTGGGCAACAGGGGTCCGGGGTCATACGAGCAGTACTTC. Protein product: CASSLGNRGPGSYEQYF.

This clonotype appeared a few times. V gene TRBV20-1 combines with J gene TRBJ2-7, with D hard to call. Deletions cut 3 bases from V and 0 bases from J, with 15 bases between. The CDR3 loop spans 15 amino acids. The germline V gene has CDR1 DFQATT and CDR2 SNEGSKA (reference sequence). The CDR3 region is CSASEVHNPSYEQYF. CDR3 sequence (DNA): TGCAGTGCTAGCGAGGTGCACAACCCCTCCTACGAGCAGTACTTC.

This clonotype was detected many times. The rearrangement uses TRBV7-2 and TRBJ2-3; no definite D call. This CDR3 has 13 amino acids. Germline V lookup: CDR1 SGHTA, CDR2 FQGNSA. The V end lost 5 bases, the J end lost 0 bases, and 6 bases lay between the germline ends. DNA of the CDR3: TGTGCCAGCAGCCCTATTAGCACAGATACGCAGTATTTT. Its protein is CASSPISTDTQYF.